These 27 T cell receptor beta chains were all obtained from the same sample, sequenced in a study of chemoradiotherapy in HPV16-positive cancers. TCRdb's copy holds only in-frame clones and misses some; the assay was immunoSEQ multiplex PCR. The sample holds about 10,000 clones, 71% seen once. The sample here was taken from a patient who underwent chemoradiotherapy. The origin of the receptors is a human donor with HPV-associated anogenital cancer.

V gene TRBV19 combines with J gene TRBJ1-3; no clear D gene. Germline V lookup: CDR1 LNHDA, CDR2 SQIVND (reference sequence). With 5 bases removed from V and 1 base from J, the gap between germline ends came to 12 bases. The CDR3 covers 15 residues. CDR3 DNA: TGTGCCAGTAGTCCAAGGACGGCATCTGGAAACACCATATATTTT. Translated: CASSPRTASGNTIYF.

V usage is TRBV2 and J usage is TRBJ1-1; 12 bases line up with TRBD1. V lost 6 bases, J lost 5 bases, and 4 bases stayed unmatched. Germline assignment: CDR1 SNHLY and CDR2 FYNNEI. The CDR3 is 14 amino acids. The CDR3 DNA follows: TGTGCCAGCAGGGGACAGGGGGCGAGGACTGAAGCTTTCTTT. Translation gives CASRGQGARTEAFF.

This chain connects TRBV7-9 to TRBJ1-1, with 7 nucleotides matching TRBD1. CDR3 length: 17 residues. Trimming cost V 7 bases and J 0 bases; bases outside gene matches: 14. Germline CDR1 is SEHNR and CDR2 is FQNEAQ (reference sequence). CDR3 sequence reads: CASTPEGAIFLNTEAFF. The CDR3 DNA reads TGTGCCAGCACCCCAGAGGGGGCGATCTTCTTGAACACTGAAGCTTTCTTT.

The chain has TRBV19 and TRBJ2-3; tentative D call: TRBD2 (7 bases). The CDR3 consists of 15 residues. The V and J ends lost 5 bases and 3 bases respectively, with 15 bases between them. Germline CDR1 is LNHDA and CDR2 is SQIVND (reference sequence). This chain's CDR3 is CASSWGGPGTDTQYF. In DNA form, the CDR3 reads TGTGCCAGTAGTTGGGGGGGGCCCGGTACAGATACGCAGTATTTT.

The chain has TRBV18 and TRBJ1-1; no firm D call. Deletions cut 5 bases from V and 3 bases from J, with 10 bases between. The CDR3 is 13 amino acids. Germline-derived CDR1 and CDR2 are KGHSH and LQKENI. Here the CDR3 reads CASSAQQYTEAFF. The CDR3 region has the DNA TGTGCCAGCTCAGCTCAACAGTACACTGAAGCTTTCTTT. The full variable domain, rest sourced from reference TRBV18 and TRBJ1-1, is NAGVMQNPRHLVRRRGQEARLRCSPMKGHSHVYWYRQLPEEGLKFMVYLQKENIIDESGMPKERFSAEFPKEGPSILRIQQVVRGDSAAYFCASSAQQYTEAFFGQGTRLTVV.

The chain recombines TRBV7-2 with TRBJ2-2; possible D gene TRBD1, 5 bases. CDR3 length equals 16 residues. Germline assignment: CDR1 SGHTA and CDR2 FQGNSA. V lost 2 bases to trimming and J lost 0 bases, with 10 bases between them. CDR3 in amino acids: CASSLYRGANTGELFF. CDR3 in DNA: TGTGCCAGCAGCTTATATAGGGGCGCGAACACCGGGGAGCTGTTTTTT.

Worth noting for this clone: The junction does not match germline at one end; this may be a read error. The chain uses TRBV7-7 and TRBJ2-1; the match to TRBD1 covers 7 bases. The CDR3 covers 14 residues. The germline gives CDR1 SSHAT, CDR2 FNYEAQ (reference sequence). In nucleotides, the CDR3 is TGTGCTAGCAGCTCAGGGGGCTCCTACAATGAGCAGTTCTTC. Encoded protein: CASSSGGSYNEQFF.

The chain links TRBV27 to TRBJ2-2; 8 bases are a match to TRBD1. V lost 0 bases, J lost 8 bases, and 8 bases stayed unmatched. The CDR3 consists of 16 residues. The V gene's germline CDR1 is MNHEY and CDR2 SMNVEV (reference sequence). Here the CDR3 reads CASSLSKTGVGGELFF. The CDR3 nucleotides read TGTGCCAGCAGTTTATCGAAGACAGGGGTGGGGGGGGAGCTGTTTTTT.

Written as DNA, the CDR3 is TGTGCCAGCAGTTGGACCGGGGCCAGGGAGACCCAGTACTTC. It codes for CASSWTGARETQYF. The chain joins TRBV2 to TRBJ2-5; D tentatively fits TRBD1 or TRBD2 (5 bases each). There are 14 residues in the CDR3. CDR1 SNHLY and CDR2 FYNNEI come from the germline V gene. The V end was cut by 5 bases, the J end by 5 bases, with 15 bases between.

V and J are TRBV6-1 and TRBJ1-5; TRBD1 aligns across 7 bases. This CDR3 is 14 amino acids long. With V trimmed by 7 bases and J by 4 bases, 7 bases remained unmatched. The germline V gene has CDR1 MNHNS and CDR2 SASEGT. The CDR3, as DNA: TGTGCCAGCATAAGGGACAGCCCTAATCAGCCCCAGCATTTT. Translated: CASIRDSPNQPQHF.

The chain carries TRBV30 and TRBJ2-3; D remains ambiguous. Trimming took 5 bases from V and 2 from J, leaving 5 bases between them. Germline V CDR1 and CDR2: GTSNPN, SVGIG (reference sequence). The CDR3 has 11 amino acids. The CDR3 loop is CAWSYTDTQYF. The CDR3, as DNA: TGTGCCTGGTCTTACACAGATACGCAGTATTTT.

The V and J genes are TRBV5-6 and TRBJ1-5; D unclear. The CDR3 is made up of 16 amino acids. The ends were cut back, 0 bases at V and 0 bases at J, with 10 bases in the middle. Germline lookup yields CDR1 SGHDT and CDR2 YYEEEE. The CDR3 region has the DNA TGTGCCAGCAGCTTGGCCGCGACTTATAGCAATCAGCCCCAGCATTTT. Translated, it gives CASSLAATYSNQPQHF.

This sequence joins TRBV6-5 and TRBJ1-2; 9 bases are a match to TRBD1. Looked up from germline, CDR1 is MNHEY and CDR2 is SVGAGI. Trimming at V came to 6 bases and at J to 4 bases, leaving 0 bases not matched to a gene. The CDR3 is 12 amino acids. The CDR3 region is CASRTGGYGYTF. DNA of the CDR3: TGTGCCAGCAGGACAGGGGGCTATGGCTACACCTTC.

This rearrangement joins TRBV27 to TRBJ2-6; the D is unclear. Germline-derived CDR1 and CDR2 are MNHEY and SMNVEV (reference sequence). The CDR3 contains 15 residues. The germline V and J ends were trimmed by 4 bases and 1 base, with 8 bases remaining between them. Here the CDR3 reads CASSSHESGANVLTF. CDR3 nucleotide sequence: TGTGCCAGCAGTTCCCACGAATCTGGGGCCAACGTCCTGACTTTC. The full variable domain, rest sourced from reference TRBV27 and TRBJ2-6, is EAQVTQNPRYLITVTGKKLTVTCSQNMNHEYMSWYRQDPGLGLRQIYYSMNVEVTDKGDVPEGYKVSRKEKRNFPLILESPSPNQTSLYFCASSSHESGANVLTFGAGSRLTVL.

Here the CDR3 reads CASSDLWGGEQFF. The CDR3 coding sequence is TGTGCCAGCAGTGACCTCTGGGGAGGTGAGCAGTTCTTC. The gene calls are TRBV2 and TRBJ2-1, with D possibly TRBD2 on 6 matching bases. The V gene lost 3 bases and the J gene lost 9 bases, with 12 bases spanning the gap. Germline values: CDR1 SNHLY, CDR2 FYNNEI. The CDR3 is 13 amino acids.

The chain employs TRBV9 and TRBJ1-1, with D possibly matching TRBD1 (6 bases). The germline V gene encodes CDR1 SGDLS and CDR2 YYNGEE. V dropped 3 bases and J dropped 5 bases, with 14 bases sitting between them. The CDR3 totals 14 residues. Here the CDR3 reads CASSEKRDRTEAFF. The CDR3 nucleotides are TGTGCCAGCAGCGAGAAAAGAGACAGGACTGAAGCTTTCTTT.

V and J are TRBV5-1 and TRBJ1-2; D unclear. V gave up 8 bases and J gave up 4 bases, with 6 bases separating them. CDR1 SGHRS and CDR2 YFSETQ come from the germline V gene. The CDR3 length is 10 residues. CDR3 nucleotide sequence: TGCGCCAGGAAATTCTATGGCTACACCTTC. Its translation: CARKFYGYTF.

V usage is TRBV2 and J usage is TRBJ1-1, with 7 bases lining up with TRBD1. Germline V gene lookup returns CDR1 SNHLY and CDR2 FYNNEI. V gave up 6 bases and J gave up 4 bases; unmatched junction bases: 8. The CDR3 spans 14 residues. Here the CDR3 DNA reads TGTGCCAGCAGGCTGGCAGGGGACAGCACTGAAGCTTTCTTT. Amino acid sequence: CASRLAGDSTEAFF. Looking up the rest from reference TRBV2 and TRBJ1-1 gives the full variable domain: EPEVTQTPSHQVTQMGQEVILRCVPISNHLYFYWYRQILGQKVEFLVSFYNNEISEKSEIFDDQFSVERPDGSNFTLKIRSTKLEDSAMYFCASRLAGDSTEAFFGQGTRLTVV.

The rearrangement uses TRBV10-3 and TRBJ2-7; D gene unclear. V lost 8 bases and J 1 base, leaving 6 bases between the germline ends. The germline V gene encodes CDR1 ENHRY and CDR2 SYGVKD. The CDR3 has 11 amino acids. CDR3 amino acids: CAIGVSYEQYF. CDR3 coding DNA: TGTGCCATCGGCGTTTCCTACGAGCAGTACTTC.

This chain links TRBV27 with TRBJ2-7; 10 bases line up with TRBD2. CDR1 is MNHEY, CDR2 SMNVEV, per germline (reference sequence). The CDR3 extends over 16 amino acids. Trimming took 5 bases from V and 2 from J; bases not matched to a gene: 9. In DNA, the CDR3 is TGTGCCAGCAGTCCGACTCTAGCGGGGGCCACCTACGAGCAGTACTTC. Amino acids: CASSPTLAGATYEQYF.

This clone was found a few times. The chain carries TRBV2 and TRBJ1-5; no clear D gene. This CDR3 region has 17 residues. Trimming removed 3 bases from V and 4 bases from J, with 19 bases in between. CDR1 and CDR2 from the germline V gene are SNHLY and FYNNEI. CDR3 coding DNA: TGTGCCAGCAGTGAGGTGGTTGGTCCAGGCTATAATCAGCCCCAGCATTTT. This gives the protein CASSEVVGPGYNQPQHF.

This rearrangement joins TRBV11-2 to TRBJ1-3, with D possibly matching TRBD1 (6 bases). The CDR3 is 15 amino acids. V lost 3 bases to trimming and J lost 4 bases, with 13 bases between them. CDR1 and CDR2 from the germline V gene are SGHAT and FQNNGV. The CDR3 DNA reads as TGTGCCAGCAGCTTTGTCCAGGGGTCAGGAAACACCATATATTTT. This gives the protein CASSFVQGSGNTIYF.

V gene TRBV4-2 combines with J gene TRBJ2-5; TRBD2 matches 9 bases. Germline CDR1 reads LGHNA; CDR2 reads YNFKEQ. V lost 0 bases, J lost 1 base, and 9 bases stayed unmatched. The CDR3 covers 18 residues. The CDR3 nucleotides read TGTGCCAGCAGCCAAGAAGCTTTACTAGCGGGCCTCCAAGAGACCCAGTACTTC. It encodes CASSQEALLAGLQETQYF.

The chain links TRBV4-1 to TRBJ2-2; no reliable D call. V was shortened by 0 bases and J by 3 bases, with 5 bases between the two germline ends. The CDR3 has 14 amino acids. Germline V gene lookup returns CDR1 MGHRA and CDR2 YSYEKL. The CDR3 nucleotides read TGCGCCAGCAGCCAAGACTTGGACACCGGGGAGCTGTTTTTT. This translates into CASSQDLDTGELFF.

The genes are TRBV5-1 and TRBJ2-2; 7 bases match TRBD1. Germline values: CDR1 SGHRS, CDR2 YFSETQ. Trimming took 0 bases from V and 7 from J; bases not matched to a gene: 6. This CDR3 spans 15 amino acids. The CDR3 loop is CASSLGQGHGGELFF. DNA for the CDR3: TGCGCCAGCAGCTTGGGACAGGGACATGGCGGGGAGCTGTTTTTT.

The chain carries TRBV19 and TRBJ2-3; D may match TRBD1 or TRBD2 (6 bases each). CDR1 LNHDA and CDR2 SQIVND come from the germline V gene (reference sequence). Trimming cost V 3 bases and J 7 bases, with 14 bases left between them. CDR3 length equals 14 residues. The CDR3, as DNA: TGTGCCAGTAGTATCGGTCAGGGGAGGAATACGCAGTATTTT. The encoded protein is CASSIGQGRNTQYF. Based on the CDR3 plus reference TRBV19 and TRBJ2-3, the full variable domain is DGGITQSPKYLFRKEGQNVTLSCEQNLNHDAMYWYRQDPGQGLRLIYYSQIVNDFQKGDIAEGYSVSREKKESFPLTVTSAQKNPTAFYLCASSIGQGRNTQYFGPGTRLTVL.

The chain carries TRBV28 and TRBJ1-3, with D uncertain. The CDR3 spans 12 residues. Between the trimmed V and J ends, which lost 8 bases and 4 bases, there was a span of 9 bases. In germline, CDR1 is MDHEN, CDR2 SYDVKM. The CDR3 coding sequence is TGTGCCAGCTGCGAGGGAGGAAACACCATATATTTT. It translates to CASCEGGNTIYF.